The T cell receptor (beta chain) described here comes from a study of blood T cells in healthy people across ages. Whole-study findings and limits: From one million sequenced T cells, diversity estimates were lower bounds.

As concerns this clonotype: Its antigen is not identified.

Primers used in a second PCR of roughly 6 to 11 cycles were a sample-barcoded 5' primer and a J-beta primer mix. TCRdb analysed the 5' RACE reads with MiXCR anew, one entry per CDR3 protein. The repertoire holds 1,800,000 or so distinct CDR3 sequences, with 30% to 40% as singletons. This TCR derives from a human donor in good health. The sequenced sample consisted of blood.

The CDR3 nucleotides read TGTGCCAGCAGCCAGACGACAGGGGGAGACGAGCAGTACTTC. Amino acid sequence: CASSQTTGGDEQYF. This chain links TRBV4-2 with TRBJ2-7; 9 bases agree with TRBD1. This CDR3 contains 14 residues. V lost 3 bases, J lost 5 bases, and 5 bases stayed unmatched. The germline V gene has CDR1 LGHNA and CDR2 YNFKEQ.